The sequence of this T cell receptor beta chain was determined in a study of neurological immune-mediated disorders. This clonotype appeared many times. Antigen: not known. General study results and limits: HTLV-1-associated myelopathy ranked highest for TCR clonal expansion and multiple sclerosis lowest, beneath healthy controls.

Synthesis of cDNA used 5'RACE (with 10-nucleotide random UMIs). Whenever a sequencing run was performed, it yielded over 170 million TCR-beta sequences from 15-18 subjects. Via MiXCR, TCRdb re-called the 5' RACE reads, giving one row per CDR3 protein. This table holds 90,000 to 100,000 distinct CDR3 sequences, 3.5% found once. PBMCs stored at -80 C, numbering 2 million, were the origin of the unsorted libraries. The CDR3 is 18 residues long. The source material was PBMCs. The chain employs TRBV21-1 and TRBJ2-7; no check of the table's D call, TRBD1, against the DNA was made. TRBV21-1 is noted as a pseudogene. This receptor was obtained from a woman aged 18-29 years with multiple sclerosis. The CDR3: CASSKKTILRDRISAQYF. The CDR3 DNA is TGTGCCAGCAGCAAAAAAACCATCCTCCGGGACAGGATTTCAGCGCAGTACTTC.